The entry below gives a single T cell receptor beta chain sequence along with its context. Antigen specificity is unknown. This sample is drawn from a study of shared clonotypes between healthy human individuals. The protocol was immunoSEQ multiplex PCR, while the TCRdb copy is restricted to in-frame clones and leaves out a portion. The repertoire consists of over a million clones, with 70% to 80% occurring once and the leading ten covering around 0.47%. General study findings and limits: Shared clonotypes across all four donors exceeded non-shared ones in generation probability. In general, naive subsets displayed greater estimated richness than memory subsets did.

Donors, healthy HIV-negative adults, lacked recent acute infections or vaccinations. Deletions cut 5 bases from V and 1 base from J, with 5 bases between. This CDR3 contains 12 residues. Germline lookup yields CDR1 KGHSH and CDR2 LQKENI. This chain connects TRBV18 to TRBJ1-1; D unresolved. Sequenced: memory CD4+ T cells from PBMCs. As to subset: CD45RA-negative fraction. This TCR derives from a man between 18 and 35 years old in good health. Some clones in this sample may be carry-over from other donors' samples. The CDR3 loop is CASSNANTEAFF. The CDR3 DNA sequence: TGTGCCAGCTCAAATGCGAACACTGAAGCTTTCTTT.